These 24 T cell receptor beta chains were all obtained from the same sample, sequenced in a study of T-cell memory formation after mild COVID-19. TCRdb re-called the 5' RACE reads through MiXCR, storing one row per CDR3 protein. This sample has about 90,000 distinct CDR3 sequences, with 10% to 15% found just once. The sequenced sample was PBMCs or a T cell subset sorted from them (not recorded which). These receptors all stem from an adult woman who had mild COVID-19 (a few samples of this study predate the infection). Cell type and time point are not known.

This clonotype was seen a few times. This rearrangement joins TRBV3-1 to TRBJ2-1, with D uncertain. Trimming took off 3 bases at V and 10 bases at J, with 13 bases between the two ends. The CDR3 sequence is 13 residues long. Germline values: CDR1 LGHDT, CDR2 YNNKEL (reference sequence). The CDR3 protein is CASSHLREEEQFF. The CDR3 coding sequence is TGTGCCAGCAGCCATTTGAGAGAGGAGGAGCAGTTCTTC.

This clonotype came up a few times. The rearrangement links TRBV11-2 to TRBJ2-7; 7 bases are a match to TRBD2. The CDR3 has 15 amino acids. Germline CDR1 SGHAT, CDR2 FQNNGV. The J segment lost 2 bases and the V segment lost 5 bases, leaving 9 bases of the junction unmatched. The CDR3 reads CASSPMGGWAYEQYF. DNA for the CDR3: TGTGCCAGCAGCCCCATGGGGGGGTGGGCCTACGAGCAGTACTTC.

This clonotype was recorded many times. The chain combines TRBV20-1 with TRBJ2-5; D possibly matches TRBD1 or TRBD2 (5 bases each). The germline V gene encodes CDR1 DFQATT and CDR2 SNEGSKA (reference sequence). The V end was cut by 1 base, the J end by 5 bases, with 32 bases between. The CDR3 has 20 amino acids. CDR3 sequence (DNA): TGCAGTGCTAGAGGCTCTGGGGGAGCGACCCTAAGAGTTATTGGCGAGACCCAGTACTTC. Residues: CSARGSGGATLRVIGETQYF.

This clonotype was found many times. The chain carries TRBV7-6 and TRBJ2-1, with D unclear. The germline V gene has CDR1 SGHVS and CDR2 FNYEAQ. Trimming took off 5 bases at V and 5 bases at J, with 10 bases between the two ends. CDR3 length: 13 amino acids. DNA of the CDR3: TGTGCCAGCAGCACTGCTAGAGACAATGAGCAGTTCTTC. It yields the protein CASSTARDNEQFF.

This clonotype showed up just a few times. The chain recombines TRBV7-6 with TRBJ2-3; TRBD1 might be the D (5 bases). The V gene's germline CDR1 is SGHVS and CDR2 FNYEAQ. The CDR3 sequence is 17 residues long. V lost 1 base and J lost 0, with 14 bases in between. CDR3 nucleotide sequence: TGTGCCAGCAGCTTAGTGGCAGGACAAACTAGCACAGATACGCAGTATTTT. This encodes CASSLVAGQTSTDTQYF.

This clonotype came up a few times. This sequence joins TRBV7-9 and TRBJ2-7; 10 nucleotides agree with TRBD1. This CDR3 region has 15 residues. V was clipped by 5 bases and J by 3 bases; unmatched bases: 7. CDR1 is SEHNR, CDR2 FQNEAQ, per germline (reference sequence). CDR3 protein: CASSPGWDRGYEQYF. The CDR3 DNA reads TGTGCCAGCAGCCCCGGGTGGGACAGGGGCTACGAGCAGTACTTC.

The CDR3: CSVEEEAGHSYEQYF. CDR3 coding DNA: TGCAGCGTTGAAGAAGAGGCAGGGCACTCCTACGAGCAGTACTTC. The chain is built from TRBV29-1 and TRBJ2-7, with TRBD1 as a possible D gene (5 bases). Per the germline V gene, CDR1 is SQVTM and CDR2 is ANQGSEA. Trimming stripped 0 bases from V and 0 bases from J, with 12 bases between. The CDR3 is made up of 15 amino acids.

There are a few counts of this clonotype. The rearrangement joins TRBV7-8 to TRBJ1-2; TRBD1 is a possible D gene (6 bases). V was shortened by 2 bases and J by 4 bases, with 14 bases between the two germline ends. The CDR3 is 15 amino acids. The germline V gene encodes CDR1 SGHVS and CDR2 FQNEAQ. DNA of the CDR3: TGTGCCAGCAGCTTACCCGGACAGCATTTCTATGGCTACACCTTC. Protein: CASSLPGQHFYGYTF.

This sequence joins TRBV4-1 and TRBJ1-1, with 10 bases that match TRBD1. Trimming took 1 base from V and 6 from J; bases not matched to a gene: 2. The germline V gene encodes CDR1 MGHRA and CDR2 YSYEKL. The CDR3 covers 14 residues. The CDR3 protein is CASSQVGQGSEAFF. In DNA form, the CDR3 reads TGCGCCAGCAGCCAAGTGGGACAGGGGTCTGAAGCTTTCTTT.

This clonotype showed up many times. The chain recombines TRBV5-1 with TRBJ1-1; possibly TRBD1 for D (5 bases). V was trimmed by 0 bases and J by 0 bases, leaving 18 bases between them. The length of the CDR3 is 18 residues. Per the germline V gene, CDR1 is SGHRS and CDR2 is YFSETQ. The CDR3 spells CASSLAPGGAYMNTEAFF. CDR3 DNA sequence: TGCGCCAGCAGCTTGGCCCCTGGGGGAGCTTACATGAACACTGAAGCTTTCTTT.

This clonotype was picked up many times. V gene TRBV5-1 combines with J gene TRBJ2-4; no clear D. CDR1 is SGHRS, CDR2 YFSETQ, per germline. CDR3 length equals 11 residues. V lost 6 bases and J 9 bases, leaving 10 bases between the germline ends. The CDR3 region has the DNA TGCGCCAGCACCCTTGGCGGCATTCAGTACTTC. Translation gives CASTLGGIQYF.

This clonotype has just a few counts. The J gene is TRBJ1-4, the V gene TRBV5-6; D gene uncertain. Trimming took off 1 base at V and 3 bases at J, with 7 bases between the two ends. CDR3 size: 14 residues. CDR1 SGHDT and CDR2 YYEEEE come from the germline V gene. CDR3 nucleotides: TGTGCCAGCAGCTTGCACACCGCTAATGAAAAACTGTTTTTT. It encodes CASSLHTANEKLFF.

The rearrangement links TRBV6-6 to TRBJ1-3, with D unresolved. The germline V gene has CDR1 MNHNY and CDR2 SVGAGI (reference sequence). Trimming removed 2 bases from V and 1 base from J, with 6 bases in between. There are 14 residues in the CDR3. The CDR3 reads CASSYMGSGNTIYF. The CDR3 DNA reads TGTGCCAGCAGTTACATGGGTTCTGGAAACACCATATATTTT.

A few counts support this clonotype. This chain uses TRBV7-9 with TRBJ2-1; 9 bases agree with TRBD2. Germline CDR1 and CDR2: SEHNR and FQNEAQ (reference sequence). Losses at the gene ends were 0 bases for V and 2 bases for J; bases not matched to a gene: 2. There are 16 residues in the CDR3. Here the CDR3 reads CASSLAAGGAYNEQFF. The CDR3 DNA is TGTGCCAGCAGCTTAGCAGCGGGAGGCGCCTACAATGAGCAGTTCTTC. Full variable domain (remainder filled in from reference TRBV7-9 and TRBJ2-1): DTGVSQNPRHKITKRGQNVTFRCDPISEHNRLYWYRQTLGQGPEFLTYFQNEAQLEKSRLLSDRFSAERPKGSFSTLEIQRTEQGDSAMYLCASSLAAGGAYNEQFFGPGTRLTVL.

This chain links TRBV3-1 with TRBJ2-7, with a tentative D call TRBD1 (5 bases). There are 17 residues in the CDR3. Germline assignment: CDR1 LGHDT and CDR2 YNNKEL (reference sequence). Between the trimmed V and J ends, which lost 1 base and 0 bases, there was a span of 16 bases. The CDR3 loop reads CASSQGLFGQGSYEQYF. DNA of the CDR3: TGTGCCAGCAGCCAAGGCTTGTTTGGTCAGGGCTCCTACGAGCAGTACTTC.

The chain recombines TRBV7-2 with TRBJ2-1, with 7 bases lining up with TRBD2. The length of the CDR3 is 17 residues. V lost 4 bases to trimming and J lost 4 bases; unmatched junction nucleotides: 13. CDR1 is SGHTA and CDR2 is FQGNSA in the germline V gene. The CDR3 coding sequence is TGTGCCAGCAGCTCCCCCTCGGGCCAGCGGGGTTACAATGAGCAGTTCTTC. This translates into CASSSPSGQRGYNEQFF.

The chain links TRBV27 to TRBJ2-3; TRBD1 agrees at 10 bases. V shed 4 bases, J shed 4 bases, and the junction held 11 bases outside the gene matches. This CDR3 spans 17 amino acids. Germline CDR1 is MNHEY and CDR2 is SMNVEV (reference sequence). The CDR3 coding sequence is TGTGCCAGCAGTTGGACAGGGGGTTCTCTCTTCCCAGATACGCAGTATTTT. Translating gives CASSWTGGSLFPDTQYF.

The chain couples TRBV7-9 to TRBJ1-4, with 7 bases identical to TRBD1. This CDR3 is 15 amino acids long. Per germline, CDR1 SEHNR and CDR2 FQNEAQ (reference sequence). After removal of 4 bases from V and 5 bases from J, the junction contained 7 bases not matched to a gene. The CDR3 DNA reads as TGTGCCAGCAGCTCGGGGGACAGCAAAAATGAAAAACTGTTTTTT. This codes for CASSSGDSKNEKLFF. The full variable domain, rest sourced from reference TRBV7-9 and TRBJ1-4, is DTGVSQNPRHKITKRGQNVTFRCDPISEHNRLYWYRQTLGQGPEFLTYFQNEAQLEKSRLLSDRFSAERPKGSFSTLEIQRTEQGDSAMYLCASSSGDSKNEKLFFGSGTQLSVL.

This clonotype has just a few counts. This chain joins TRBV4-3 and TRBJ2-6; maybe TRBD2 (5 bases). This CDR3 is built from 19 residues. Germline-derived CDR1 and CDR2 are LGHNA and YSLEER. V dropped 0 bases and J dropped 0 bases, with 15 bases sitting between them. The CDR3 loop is CASSQDGGSLTSGANVLTF. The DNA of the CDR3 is TGCGCCAGCAGCCAAGATGGTGGGAGTTTGACCTCTGGGGCCAACGTCCTGACTTTC.

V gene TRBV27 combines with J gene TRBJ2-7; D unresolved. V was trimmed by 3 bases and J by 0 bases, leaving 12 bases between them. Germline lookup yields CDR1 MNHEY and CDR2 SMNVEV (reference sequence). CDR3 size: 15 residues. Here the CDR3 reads CASSFFGSSSYEQYF. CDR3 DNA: TGTGCCAGCAGTTTTTTTGGTTCCAGCTCCTACGAGCAGTACTTC.

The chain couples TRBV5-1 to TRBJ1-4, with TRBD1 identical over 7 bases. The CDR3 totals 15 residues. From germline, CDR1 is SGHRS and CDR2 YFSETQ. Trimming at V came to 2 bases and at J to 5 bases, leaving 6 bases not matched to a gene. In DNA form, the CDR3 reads TGCGCCAGCAGCTTTAGGGACAGAATAAATGAAAAACTGTTTTTT. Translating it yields CASSFRDRINEKLFF.

The CDR3 nucleotides are TGTGCCACCGCACACAGGGGGGGCTCTGGGGCCAACGTCCTGACTTTC. Residues: CATAHRGGSGANVLTF. The J gene is TRBJ2-6, the V gene TRBV12-3 or TRBV12-4; D might be TRBD1 (8 bases). V lost 10 bases and J 0 bases, leaving 16 bases between the germline ends. This CDR3 is 16 amino acids long.

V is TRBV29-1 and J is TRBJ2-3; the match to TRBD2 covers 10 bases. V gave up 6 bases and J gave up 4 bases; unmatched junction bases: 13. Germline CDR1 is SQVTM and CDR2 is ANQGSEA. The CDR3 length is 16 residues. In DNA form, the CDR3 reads TGCAGCGTCAAAATCGTAGCGGGGGGAACCTCAGATACGCAGTATTTT. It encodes CSVKIVAGGTSDTQYF.

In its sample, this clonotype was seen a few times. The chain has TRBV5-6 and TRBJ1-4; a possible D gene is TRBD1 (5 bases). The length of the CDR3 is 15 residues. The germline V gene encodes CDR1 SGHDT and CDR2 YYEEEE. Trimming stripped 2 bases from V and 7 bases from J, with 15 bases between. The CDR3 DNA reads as TGTGCCAGCAGCTTCGGTGAGGGGTTGGGTGAAAAACTGTTTTTT. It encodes CASSFGEGLGEKLFF.